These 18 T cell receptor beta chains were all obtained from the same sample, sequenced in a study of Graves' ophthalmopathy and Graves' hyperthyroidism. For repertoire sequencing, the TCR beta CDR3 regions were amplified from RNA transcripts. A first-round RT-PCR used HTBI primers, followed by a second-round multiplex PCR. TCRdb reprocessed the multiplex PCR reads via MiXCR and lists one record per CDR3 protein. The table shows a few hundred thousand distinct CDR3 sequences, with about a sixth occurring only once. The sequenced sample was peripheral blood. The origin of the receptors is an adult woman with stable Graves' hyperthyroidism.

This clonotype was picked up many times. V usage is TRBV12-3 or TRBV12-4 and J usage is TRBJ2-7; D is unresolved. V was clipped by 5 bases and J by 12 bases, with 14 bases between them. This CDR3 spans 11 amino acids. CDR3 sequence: CASSLPSFRYF. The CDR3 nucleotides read TGTGCCAGCAGTCTCCCCTCGTTTCGGTACTTC.

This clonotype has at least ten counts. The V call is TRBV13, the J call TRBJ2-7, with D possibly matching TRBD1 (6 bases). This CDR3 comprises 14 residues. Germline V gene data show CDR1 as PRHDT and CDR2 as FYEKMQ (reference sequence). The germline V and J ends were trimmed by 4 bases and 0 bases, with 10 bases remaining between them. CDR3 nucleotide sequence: TGTGCCAGCAGCTCAACAGGGATCTCCTACGAGCAGTACTTC. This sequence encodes CASSSTGISYEQYF.

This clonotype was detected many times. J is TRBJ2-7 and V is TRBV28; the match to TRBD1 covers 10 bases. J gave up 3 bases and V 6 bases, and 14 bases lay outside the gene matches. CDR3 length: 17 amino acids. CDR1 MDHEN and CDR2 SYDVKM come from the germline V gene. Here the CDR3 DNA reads TGTGCCAGCAGCTCCGGGACAGGGGAAGTAGGCTACTACGAGCAGTACTTC. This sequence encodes CASSSGTGEVGYYEQYF.

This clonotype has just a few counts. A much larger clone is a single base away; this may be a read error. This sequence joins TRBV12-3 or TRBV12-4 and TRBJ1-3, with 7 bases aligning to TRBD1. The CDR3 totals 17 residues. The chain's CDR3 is CASSPQGESYSGNAIYF. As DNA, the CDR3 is TGTGCCAGCAGCCCCCAGGGGGAATCTTACTCTGGAAACGCCATATATTTT.

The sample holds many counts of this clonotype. This CDR3 reads CSARGMTSGFYEQYF. The CDR3 DNA reads as TGCAGTGCTAGAGGAATGACTAGCGGGTTTTACGAGCAGTACTTC. This chain joins TRBV20-1 and TRBJ2-7, with 10 bases fitting TRBD2. Germline CDR1 is DFQATT and CDR2 is SNEGSKA (reference sequence). The CDR3 runs to 15 residues. With 1 base clipped from V and 4 bases from J, the junction kept 7 bases outside the gene matches.

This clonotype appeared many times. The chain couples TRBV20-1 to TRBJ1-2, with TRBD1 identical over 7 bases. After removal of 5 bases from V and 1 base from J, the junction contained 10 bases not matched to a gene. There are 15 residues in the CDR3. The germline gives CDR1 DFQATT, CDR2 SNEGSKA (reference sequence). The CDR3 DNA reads TGCAGTGCTCAGACAGGGTTAAACTATAACTATGGCTACACCTTC. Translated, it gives CSAQTGLNYNYGYTF.

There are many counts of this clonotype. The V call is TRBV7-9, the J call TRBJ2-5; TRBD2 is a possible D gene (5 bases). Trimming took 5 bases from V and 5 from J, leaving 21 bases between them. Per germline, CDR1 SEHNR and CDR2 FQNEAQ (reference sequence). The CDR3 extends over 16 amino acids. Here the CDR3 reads CASSPQGSTSGETQYF. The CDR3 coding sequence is TGTGCCAGCAGCCCCCAAGGCTCGACTTCGGGGGAGACCCAGTACTTC.

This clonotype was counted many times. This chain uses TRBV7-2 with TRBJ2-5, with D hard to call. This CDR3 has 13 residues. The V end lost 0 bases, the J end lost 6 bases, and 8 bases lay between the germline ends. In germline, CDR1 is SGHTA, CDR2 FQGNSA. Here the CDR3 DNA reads TGTGCCAGCAGCTTAGCATTCGGGCAGACCCAGTACTTC. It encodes CASSLAFGQTQYF.

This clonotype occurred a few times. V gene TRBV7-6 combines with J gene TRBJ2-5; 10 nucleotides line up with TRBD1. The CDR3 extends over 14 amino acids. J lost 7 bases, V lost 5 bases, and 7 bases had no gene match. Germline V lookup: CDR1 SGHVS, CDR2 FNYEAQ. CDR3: CASSQRQGAGTQYF. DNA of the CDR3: TGTGCCAGCAGCCAACGACAGGGGGCTGGGACCCAGTACTTC.

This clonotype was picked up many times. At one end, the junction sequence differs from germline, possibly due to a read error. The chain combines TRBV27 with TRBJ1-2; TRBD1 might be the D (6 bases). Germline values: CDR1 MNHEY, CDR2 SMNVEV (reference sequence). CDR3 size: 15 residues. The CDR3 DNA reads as TGTGCCAGCAGTTTCACAGGGCAGGCTAACTGTGGCTACACCTTC. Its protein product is CASSFTGQANCGYTF.

CDR3 DNA: TGTGCCAGCCACAGGGGGCCGGGAAACACCATATATTTT. This encodes CASHRGPGNTIYF. The V call is TRBV6-1, the J call TRBJ1-3, with 9 bases fitting TRBD1. The CDR3 length is 13 residues. The V gene's germline CDR1 is MNHNS and CDR2 SASEGT. J lost 4 bases, V lost 8 bases, and 3 bases had no gene match.

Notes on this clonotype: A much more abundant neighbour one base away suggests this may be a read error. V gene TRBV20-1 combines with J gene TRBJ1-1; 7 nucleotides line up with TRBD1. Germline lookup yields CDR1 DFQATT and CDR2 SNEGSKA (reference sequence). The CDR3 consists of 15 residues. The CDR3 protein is CSARTRQGSNTEACF. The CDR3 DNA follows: TGCAGTGCTAGAACCAGACAGGGATCGAACACTGAAGCTTGCTTT.

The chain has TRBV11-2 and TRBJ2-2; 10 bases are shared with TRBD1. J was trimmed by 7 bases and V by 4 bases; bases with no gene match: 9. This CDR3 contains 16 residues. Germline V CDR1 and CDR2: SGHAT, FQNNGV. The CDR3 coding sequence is TGTGCCAGCAGCTCTCCCCGGACAGGGGGGGACGGGGAGCTGTTTTTT. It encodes CASSSPRTGGDGELFF. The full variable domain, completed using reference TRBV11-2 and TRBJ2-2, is EAGVAQSPRYKIIEKRQSVAFWCNPISGHATLYWYQQILGQGPKLLIQFQNNGVVDDSQLPKDRFSAERLKGVDSTLKIQPAKLEDSAVYLCASSSPRTGGDGELFFGEGSRLTVL.

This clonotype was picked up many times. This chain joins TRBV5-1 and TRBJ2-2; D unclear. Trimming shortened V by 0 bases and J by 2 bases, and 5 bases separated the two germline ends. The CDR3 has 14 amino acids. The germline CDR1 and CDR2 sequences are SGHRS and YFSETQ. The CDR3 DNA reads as TGCGCCAGCAGCTTGGCCTACAACACCGGGGAGCTGTTTTTT. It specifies CASSLAYNTGELFF. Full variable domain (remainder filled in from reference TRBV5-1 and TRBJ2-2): KAGVTQTPRYLIKTRGQQVTLSCSPISGHRSVSWYQQTPGQGLQFLFEYFSETQRNKGNFPGRFSGRQFSNSRSEMNVSTLELGDSALYLCASSLAYNTGELFFGEGSRLTVL.

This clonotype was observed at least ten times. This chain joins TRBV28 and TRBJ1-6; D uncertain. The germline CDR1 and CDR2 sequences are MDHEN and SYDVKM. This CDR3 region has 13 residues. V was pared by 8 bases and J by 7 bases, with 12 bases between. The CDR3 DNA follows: TGTGCCAGCTCCCGGGCTTGGAATTCACCCCTCCACTTT. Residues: CASSRAWNSPLHF. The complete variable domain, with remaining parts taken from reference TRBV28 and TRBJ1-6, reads DVKVTQSSRYLVKRTGEKVFLECVQDMDHENMFWYRQDPGLGLRLIYFSYDVKMKEKGDIPEGYSVSREKKERFSLILESASTNQTSMYLCASSRAWNSPLHFGNGTRLTVT.

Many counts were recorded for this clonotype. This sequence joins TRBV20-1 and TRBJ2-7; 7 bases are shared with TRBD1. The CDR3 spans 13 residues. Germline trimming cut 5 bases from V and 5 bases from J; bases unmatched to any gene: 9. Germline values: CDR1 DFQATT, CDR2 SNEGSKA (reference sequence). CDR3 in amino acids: CSALRQGGDEQYF. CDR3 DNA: TGCAGTGCTCTGCGACAGGGTGGGGACGAGCAGTACTTC.

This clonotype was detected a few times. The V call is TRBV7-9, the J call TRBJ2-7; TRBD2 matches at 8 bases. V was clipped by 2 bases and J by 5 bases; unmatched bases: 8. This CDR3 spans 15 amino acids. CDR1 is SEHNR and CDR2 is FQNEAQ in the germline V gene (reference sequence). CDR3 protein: CASSLRAGVSDEQYF. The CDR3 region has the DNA TGTGCCAGCAGCTTAAGAGCGGGAGTTTCCGACGAGCAGTACTTC.

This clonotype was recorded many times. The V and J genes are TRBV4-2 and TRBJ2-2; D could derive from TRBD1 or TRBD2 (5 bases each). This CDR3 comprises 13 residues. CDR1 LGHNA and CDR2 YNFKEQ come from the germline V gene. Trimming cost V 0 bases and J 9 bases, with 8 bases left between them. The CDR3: CASSQDMGRELFF. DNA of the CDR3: TGTGCCAGCAGCCAAGATATGGGACGGGAGCTGTTTTTT.